Following are 13 T cell receptor beta chains from one sample sequenced in a study of cytomegalovirus exposure and HLA in healthy donors. PCR was performed using 60 Vbeta and 13 Jbeta primers. Method: immunoSEQ multiplex PCR; TCRdb's copy keeps in-frame clones and lacks some. Here the sample spans just over 95,000 clones, approximately 81% being singletons. What was sequenced was PBMCs. The receptors shown here come from a woman aged 35 to 49 in good health and CMV-seropositive.

The genes are TRBV28 and TRBJ1-2; D is undetermined. Trimming cost V 8 bases and J 0 bases, with 7 bases left between them. The germline V gene has CDR1 MDHEN and CDR2 SYDVKM. CDR3 size: 12 residues. In DNA, the CDR3 is TGTGCCAGCCAACGAGCTAACTATGGCTACACCTTC. This codes for CASQRANYGYTF.

The chain links TRBV7-8 to TRBJ2-1; 10 bases map to TRBD2. The CDR3 extends over 20 amino acids. Germline V gene lookup returns CDR1 SGHVS and CDR2 FQNEAQ. V was clipped by 6 bases and J by 5 bases; unmatched bases: 22. CDR3 residues: CASSFASSGSLMGANNEQFF. The CDR3 DNA is TGTGCCAGCAGTTTTGCGTCTAGCGGGAGTCTGATGGGGGCCAACAATGAGCAGTTCTTC.

The rearrangement links TRBV7-6 to TRBJ1-1; no clear D. The germline gives CDR1 SGHVS, CDR2 FNYEAQ. This CDR3 has 15 residues. Trimming took 0 bases from V and 1 from J, leaving 9 bases between them. The CDR3 loop is CASSLARDSNTEAFF. As DNA, the CDR3 is TGTGCCAGCAGCTTAGCTCGGGATTCGAACACTGAAGCTTTCTTT. The complete variable domain, with remaining parts taken from reference TRBV7-6 and TRBJ1-1, reads GAGVSQSPRYKVTKRGQDVALRCDPISGHVSLYWYRQALGQGPEFLTYFNYEAQQDKSGLPNDRFSAERPEGSISTLTIQRTEQRDSAMYRCASSLARDSNTEAFFGQGTRLTVV.

The chain carries TRBV18 and TRBJ2-1; 9 nucleotides align to TRBD2. The trim removed 1 base at V and 3 bases at J, leaving 10 bases unmatched. The CDR3 covers 18 residues. Per germline, CDR1 KGHSH and CDR2 LQKENI. The CDR3 protein is CASSPRSIAGDLYNEQFF. The CDR3 bases are TGTGCCAGCTCACCACGATCGATAGCGGGAGATCTCTACAATGAGCAGTTCTTC.

The DNA of the CDR3 is TGTGCCAGCAGCTTACGGGCCCTAGCGGTTACCTACGAGCAGTACTTC. It yields the protein CASSLRALAVTYEQYF. The chain links TRBV7-2 to TRBJ2-7; 7 bases match TRBD2. Germline CDR1 reads SGHTA; CDR2 reads FQGNSA. Trimming at V came to 2 bases and at J to 2 bases, leaving 9 bases not matched to a gene. The length of the CDR3 is 16 residues.

This clone was found a few times. V is TRBV6-6 and J is TRBJ2-5, with 9 bases that match TRBD1. The germline CDR1 and CDR2 sequences are MNHNY and SVGAGI (reference sequence). The CDR3 runs 16 residues. After removal of 4 bases from V and 6 bases from J, the junction contained 12 bases not matched to a gene. CDR3 coding DNA: TGTGCCAGCAGTTTTCCTCCGGGACAGGGTATGAAGACCCAGTACTTC. Translating gives CASSFPPGQGMKTQYF.

The V gene is TRBV2, the J gene TRBJ2-5, with D perhaps matching TRBD2 (6 bases). CDR1 is SNHLY, CDR2 FYNNEI, per germline. The CDR3 has 15 amino acids. The V end lost 6 bases, the J end lost 4 bases, and 18 bases lay between the germline ends. Here the CDR3 DNA reads TGTGCCAGCAGAGACCCCACCCAGGGAGGAGAGACCCAGTACTTC. Protein sequence: CASRDPTQGGETQYF.

This clone was seen more than once but under ten times. The rearrangement links TRBV6-1 to TRBJ2-7; 8 nucleotides agree with TRBD1. Germline assignment: CDR1 MNHNS and CDR2 SASEGT. J lost 7 bases, V lost 11 bases, and 13 bases had no gene match. This CDR3 comprises 13 residues. The CDR3 bases are TGTGCCGTTCTGGCAGGGGGCTCGGAAGAGCAGTACTTC. Protein sequence: CAVLAGGSEEQYF.

V is TRBV4-1 and J is TRBJ1-3, with D tentatively TRBD1 (5 bases). This CDR3 is built from 15 residues. The germline CDR1 and CDR2 sequences are MGHRA and YSYEKL. V gave up 1 base and J gave up 4 bases, with 11 bases separating them. DNA of the CDR3: TGCGCCAGCAGCCAAGTACCAGGGATCGGAAACACCATATATTTT. Encoded protein: CASSQVPGIGNTIYF.

This sequence joins TRBV9 and TRBJ2-7, with 8 bases aligning to TRBD1. V lost 3 bases and J lost 7; bases outside the gene matches: 9. Germline V gene sequence: CDR1 SGDLS, CDR2 YYNGEE. This CDR3 is 14 amino acids long. The CDR3 coding sequence is TGTGCCAGCAGCGGAACAGGGGGTGGGTGTGAGCAGTACTTC. It yields the protein CASSGTGGGCEQYF.

The chain is built from TRBV7-6 and TRBJ2-3; maybe TRBD2 (6 bases). The CDR3 is 18 residues long. Germline V gene lookup returns CDR1 SGHVS and CDR2 FNYEAQ. The V end lost 5 bases, the J end lost 2 bases, and 23 bases lay between the germline ends. The CDR3 here is CASSPQPPTSSYTDTQYF. Here the CDR3 DNA reads TGTGCCAGCAGCCCTCAACCCCCTACTAGCAGCTACACAGATACGCAGTATTTT.

This clone was seen a single time. The gene calls are TRBV2 and TRBJ1-2, with TRBD1 as a possible D gene (5 bases). The CDR3 is 11 amino acids. Germline V gene sequence: CDR1 SNHLY, CDR2 FYNNEI. The V gene lost 7 bases and the J gene lost 8 bases, with 11 bases spanning the gap. The CDR3 nucleotides read TGTGCCAGCACCAGGGTGAGCGGCTACACCTTC. Protein: CASTRVSGYTF.

The rearrangement joins TRBV6-4 to TRBJ2-1; D unclear. Germline V gene lookup returns CDR1 MRHNA and CDR2 SNTAGT. This CDR3 has 14 amino acids. V was cut by 3 bases and J by 8 bases, with 14 bases left in between. CDR3 coding DNA: TGTGCCAGCAGTGAGGTAGCCGTTTCGCATGAGCAGTTCTTC. It yields the protein CASSEVAVSHEQFF.